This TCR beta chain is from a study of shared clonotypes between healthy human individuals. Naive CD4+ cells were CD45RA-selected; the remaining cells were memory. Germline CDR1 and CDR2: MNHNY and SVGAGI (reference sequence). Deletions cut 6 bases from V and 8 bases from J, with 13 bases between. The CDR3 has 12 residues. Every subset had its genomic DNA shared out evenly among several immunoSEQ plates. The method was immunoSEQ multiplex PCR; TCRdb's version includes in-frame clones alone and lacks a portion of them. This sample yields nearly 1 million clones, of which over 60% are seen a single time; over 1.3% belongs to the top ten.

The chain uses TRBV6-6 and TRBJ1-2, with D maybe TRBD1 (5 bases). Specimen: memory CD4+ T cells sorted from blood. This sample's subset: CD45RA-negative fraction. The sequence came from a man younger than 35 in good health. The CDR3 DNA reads TGTGCCAGCAGGGGGGAATTCGGAGGCTACACCTTC. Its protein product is CASRGEFGGYTF.